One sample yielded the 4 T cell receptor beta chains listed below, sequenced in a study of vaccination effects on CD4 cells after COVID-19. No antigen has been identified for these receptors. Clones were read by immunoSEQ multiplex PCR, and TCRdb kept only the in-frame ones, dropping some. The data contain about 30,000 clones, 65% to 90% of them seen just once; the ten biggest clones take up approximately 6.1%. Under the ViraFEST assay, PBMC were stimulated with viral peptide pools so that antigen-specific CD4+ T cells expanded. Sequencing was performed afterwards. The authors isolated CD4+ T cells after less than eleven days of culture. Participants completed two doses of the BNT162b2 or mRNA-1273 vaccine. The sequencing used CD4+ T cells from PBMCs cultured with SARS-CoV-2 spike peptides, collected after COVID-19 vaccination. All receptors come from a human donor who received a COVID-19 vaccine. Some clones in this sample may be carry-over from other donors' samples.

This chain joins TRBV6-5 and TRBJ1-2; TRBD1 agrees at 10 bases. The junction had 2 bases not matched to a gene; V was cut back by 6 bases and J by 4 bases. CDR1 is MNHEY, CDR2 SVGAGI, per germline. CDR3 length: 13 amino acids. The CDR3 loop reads CASSRTGGYGYTF. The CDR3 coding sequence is TGTGCCAGCAGCCGGACAGGGGGCTATGGCTACACCTTC.

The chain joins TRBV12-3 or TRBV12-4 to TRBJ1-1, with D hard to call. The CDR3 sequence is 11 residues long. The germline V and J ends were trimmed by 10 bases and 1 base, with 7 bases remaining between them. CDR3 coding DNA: TGTGCCACAATACAGAACACTGAAGCTTTCTTT. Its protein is CATIQNTEAFF.

CDR3 residues: CASSLRSGGRAGELFF. The CDR3 bases are TGTGCCAGCAGCTTAAGAAGCGGGGGTAGGGCCGGGGAGCTGTTTTTT. V is TRBV11-3 and J is TRBJ2-2, with 8 bases fitting TRBD2. CDR3 size: 16 residues. V shed 2 bases, J shed 6 bases, and the junction held 8 bases outside the gene matches. The V gene's germline CDR1 is SGHNT and CDR2 YENEEA.

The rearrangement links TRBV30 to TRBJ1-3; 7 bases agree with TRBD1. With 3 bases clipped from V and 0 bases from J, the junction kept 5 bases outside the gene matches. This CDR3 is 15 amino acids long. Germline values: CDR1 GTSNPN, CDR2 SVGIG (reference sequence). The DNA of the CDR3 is TGTGCCTGGAGGGACAGGTCTTTCTCTGGAAACACCATATATTTT. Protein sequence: CAWRDRSFSGNTIYF.